This T cell receptor (beta chain) stems from a study of shared clonotypes between healthy human individuals (TCRdb year 2020). For context, the study as a whole: A couple of women and three men aged 18 to 49 years were included in the cohort. For each donor, CD4 naive and CD4 memory were each run on three plates, CD8 naive on two plates, and CD8 memory on one plate. To estimate repertoire size and how much clonotype sharing occurs between individuals, the study deeply sequenced the blood TCR repertoires of roughly 5 healthy adults. Different laboratories and diverse techniques were used to prepare libraries and sequence TCR repertoires, to increase sequencing depth and limit assay-specific biases. Per donor, leukapheresis produced somewhere between about 0.9 and 9.5 billion PBMCs. Beyond this particular receptor, the publication reports: Rarefaction of sorted-subset datasets indicated incomplete sequencing despite the large sequencing depth. Across a few donors, approximately 5% of naive CD4, approximately 4% of naive CD8, under 2.5% of memory CD4, and approximately 0.4% of memory CD8 clonotypes were shared. Clonotypes shared by all four sorted-subset donors showed higher generation probabilities than non-shared clonotypes. Because the study included only a small number of donors, the genetic and exposure-history diversity represented was limited. Naive subsets generally had larger estimated clonotype richness than memory subsets. Sampling was restricted to blood, and TCR repertoires in tissue are likely to differ from TCR repertoires in blood. Pairwise subsampling led to the expectation that sequencing depth would affect the degree of clonotype sharing among donors.

For the CD8 naive samples, CD45RO-negative cells were positively selected for CCR7, yielding a CD45RA+CCR7+ population from which TemRA cells were excluded. The donors were healthy, HIV-negative adults with no recently reported acute infections or vaccinations. Every donor was a Caucasian adult residing in Nashville, Tennessee, USA. Blood was collected by leukapheresis, and PBMCs were isolated by Ficoll-Histopaque density gradient centrifugation and then cryopreserved in liquid nitrogen vapor phase. Analytical flow cytometry was used to check the purity and quantity of each magnetically sorted T cell population. Genomic DNA was isolated from each sorted fraction and quantified by UV absorbance on a Nanodrop 2000c. Using the deep immunoSEQ assay, multiplex PCR amplified TCR CDR3 regions from genomic DNA. Extracted genomic DNA from each cell subset was distributed evenly across all wells of several immunoSEQ 96-well plates, and each plate was treated as a replicate. Each replicate PCR for sorted subsets received about 0.2 ug genomic DNA, equal to tens of thousands of T cell genomes. The purified libraries were quantified using a Qubit 3.0 fluorometer, sized with a Bioanalyzer 2100, and then quantified again using the KAPA Library Quantification kit. A separate single-read 150-cycle Illumina NextSeq 550 flow cell was used to sequence each immunoSEQ 96-well plate. The paper's data handling went like this. The immunoSEQ output contained only junctional sequences without quality scores, so filtering could not match that applied to full-length reads. To assign V/J genes and CDR3, sequences were annotated against IMGT germline references using PyIR, a Python wrapper for IgBLAST v1.9. Any read was removed if the V/J assignment was weak (E-value above 1e-6), the CDR3 was missing, or the read contained stop codons, out-of-frame junctions, or ambiguous translated residues. V3J clonotypes were defined as sequences sharing an identical inferred V gene, J gene, and CDR3 amino acid sequence. Percentage overlap between repertoires was computed as shared unique clonotypes divided by the size of the smaller repertoire. RTK rarefaction, the Chao1 estimator, and Recon v2.1 estimates of unobserved clonotypes were used to assess repertoire richness. Generation probabilities for all TCRbeta clonotypes obtained by the gDNA method from several donors were computed using OLGA. In its TCRdb copy, this immuneACCESS table keeps in-frame sequences only and misses some clones. Where compared with another copy, unresolved V genes explain less than half of these, and the others have no known cause. Clonal size and the V and J genes are those of that table, whereas D and trimming came from the DNA. The sample includes over 2 million clones, with about 95% observed a single time. Around 1.1% of the sample is held by the ten biggest clonotypes.

About this clone: Its antigen remains undetermined. No much larger clonotype is one base removed from it; base qualities were not supplied.

Sequences SGHVS (CDR1) and FNYEAQ (CDR2) are obtained from the germline V gene. V lost 5 bases and J lost 8 bases; the stretch between them is 22 bases long. The CDR3, from cysteine to phenylalanine, totals 16 residues. Only CDR3 DNA remains: 48 bases, in frame from the first base. Specimen: naive CD8+ T cells sorted from blood. The sample's cell subset or site, from its label and the paper: CD45RA+CCR7+. The chain is made from TRBV7-6 and TRBJ2-1; D gene: possibly TRBD2, on 6 matching bases. The receptor was derived from a man younger than 35 in good health. The bases are TGTGCCAGCAGCCCCCGTACTAGCCCCTTAACCGATGAGCAGTTCTTC. It is translated as CASSPRTSPLTDEQFF.